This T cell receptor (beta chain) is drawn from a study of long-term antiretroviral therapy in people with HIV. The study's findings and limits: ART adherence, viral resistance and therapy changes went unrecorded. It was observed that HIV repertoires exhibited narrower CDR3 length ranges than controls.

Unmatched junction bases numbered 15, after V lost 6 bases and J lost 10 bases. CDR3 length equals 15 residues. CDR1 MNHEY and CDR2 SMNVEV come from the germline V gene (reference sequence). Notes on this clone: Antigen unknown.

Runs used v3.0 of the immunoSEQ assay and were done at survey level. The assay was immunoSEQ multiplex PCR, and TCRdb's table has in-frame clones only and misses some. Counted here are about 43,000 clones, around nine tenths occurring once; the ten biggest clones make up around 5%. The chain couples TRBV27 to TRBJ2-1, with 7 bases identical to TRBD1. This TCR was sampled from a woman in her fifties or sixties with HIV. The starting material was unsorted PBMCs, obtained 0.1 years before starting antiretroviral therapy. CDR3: CASSHRGPRGLEQFF. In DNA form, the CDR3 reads TGTGCCAGCAGCCACAGGGGCCCTAGAGGGCTCGAGCAGTTCTTC.